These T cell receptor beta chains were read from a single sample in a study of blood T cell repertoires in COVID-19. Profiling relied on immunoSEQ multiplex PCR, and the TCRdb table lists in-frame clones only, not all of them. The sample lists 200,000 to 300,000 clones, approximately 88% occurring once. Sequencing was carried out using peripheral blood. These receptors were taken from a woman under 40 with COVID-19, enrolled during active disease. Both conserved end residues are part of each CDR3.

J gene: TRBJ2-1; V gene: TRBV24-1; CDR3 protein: CATSDRDRGYEVNEQFF
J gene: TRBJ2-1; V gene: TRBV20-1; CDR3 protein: CSARQALGQFF
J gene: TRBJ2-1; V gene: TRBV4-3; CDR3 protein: CASSQDGDETSYNEQFF
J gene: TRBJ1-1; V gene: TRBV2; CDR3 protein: CASSEKGQGTEAFF
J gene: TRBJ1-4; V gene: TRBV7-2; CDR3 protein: CASSLSGQGFEKLFF
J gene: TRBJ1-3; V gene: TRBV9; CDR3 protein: CASSAEGTSRSGNTIYF
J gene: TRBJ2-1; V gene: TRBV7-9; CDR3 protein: CASSLAWVAGHNEQFF
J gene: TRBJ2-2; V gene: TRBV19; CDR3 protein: CASTDSPNTGELFF
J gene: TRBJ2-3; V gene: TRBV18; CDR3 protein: CASSSYITPSTDTQYF
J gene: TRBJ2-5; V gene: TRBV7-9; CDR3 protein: CASSLVPRETQYF
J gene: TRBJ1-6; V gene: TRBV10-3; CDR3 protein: CAISEWADSPLHF
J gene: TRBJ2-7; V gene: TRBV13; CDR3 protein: CASSRRTTGPSYEQYF
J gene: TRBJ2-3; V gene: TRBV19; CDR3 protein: CASRGGVGTDTQYF
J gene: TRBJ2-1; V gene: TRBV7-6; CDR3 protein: CASSYSSSYNEQFF
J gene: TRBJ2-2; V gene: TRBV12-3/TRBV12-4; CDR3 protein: CASTRGGGELFF
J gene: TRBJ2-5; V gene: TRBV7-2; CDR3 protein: CASSLTGLREETQYF
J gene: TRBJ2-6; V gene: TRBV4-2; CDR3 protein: CASSRPDRDAGANVLTF
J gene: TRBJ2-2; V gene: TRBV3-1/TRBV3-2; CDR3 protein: CASSQQSGELFF
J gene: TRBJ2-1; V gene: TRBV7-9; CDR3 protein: CASSSSGNEQFF
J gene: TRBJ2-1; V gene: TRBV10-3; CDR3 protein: CATQGVERGGNEQFF
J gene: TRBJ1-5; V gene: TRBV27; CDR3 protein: CASSKQWARNQPQHF
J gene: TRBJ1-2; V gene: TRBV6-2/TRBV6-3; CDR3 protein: CASSNTGPQGAYGYTF
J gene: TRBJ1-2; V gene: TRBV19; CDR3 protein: CASSAGQGFYGYTF
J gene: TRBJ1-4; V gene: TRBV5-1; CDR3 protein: CASSFTGATNEKLFF
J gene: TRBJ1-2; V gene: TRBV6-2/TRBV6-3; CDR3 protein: CASSYVGYGYTF
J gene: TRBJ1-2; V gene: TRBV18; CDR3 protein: CASSRPGQGAHRRGYTF
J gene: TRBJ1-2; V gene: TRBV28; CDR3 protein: CASSSTDGTGEHGYTF
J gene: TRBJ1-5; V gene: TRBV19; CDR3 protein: CASSTRTGPFRNQPQHF
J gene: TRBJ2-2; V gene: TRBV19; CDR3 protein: CASSISSGTHIGELFF
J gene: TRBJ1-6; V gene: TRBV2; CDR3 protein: CASSGESPLHF
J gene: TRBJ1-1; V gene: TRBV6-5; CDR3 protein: CASSLQGVNTEAFF
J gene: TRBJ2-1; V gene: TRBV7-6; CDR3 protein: CASSLAPTVHETYNEQFF
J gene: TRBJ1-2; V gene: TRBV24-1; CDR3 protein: CATSGTGFYGYTF
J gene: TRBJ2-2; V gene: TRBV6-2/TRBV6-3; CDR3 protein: CASSFPRGQDTGELFF
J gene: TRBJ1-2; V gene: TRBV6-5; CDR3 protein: CASSYLDTYGYTF
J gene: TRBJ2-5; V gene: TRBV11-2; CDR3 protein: CASSSTNQGGLKKTQYF
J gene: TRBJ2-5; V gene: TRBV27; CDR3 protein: CASSLSSGGEGETQYF
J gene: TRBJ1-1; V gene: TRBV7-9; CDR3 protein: CASSSNTEAFF
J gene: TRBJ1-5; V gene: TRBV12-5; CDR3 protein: CASGAGTLQNQPQHF